A single sample is the source of the 30 T cell receptor beta chains below, sequenced in a study of beta chain features in type 1 diabetes. Sequencing targeted expressed TCRB transcripts, as all isolated RNA had been reverse transcribed. Some clones are missing from TCRdb's copy, which holds only in-frame ones; the method was immunoSEQ multiplex PCR. Among some 400,000 clones listed, roughly 16% were seen once. The sequencing sample was made of naive CD4+ T cells from blood. The source is a young woman in good health.

The rearrangement links TRBV6-6 to TRBJ2-7; 9 bases fit TRBD2. The CDR3 totals 16 residues. The germline gives CDR1 MNHNY, CDR2 SVGAGI (reference sequence). Trimming removed 10 bases from V and 2 bases from J; junction bases left unmatched: 15. The DNA for the CDR3 is TGTGCCACCCGACGGGCCCAGCGGGAGGTAACCTACGAGCAGTACTTC. It translates to CATRRAQREVTYEQYF.

V is TRBV10-3 and J is TRBJ2-7; 10 nucleotides align to TRBD1. CDR3 size: 13 residues. V was pared by 9 bases and J by 3 bases, with 5 bases of the junction left unmatched. Germline lookup yields CDR1 ENHRY and CDR2 SYGVKD. CDR3: CAMGGQGHYEQYF. The CDR3 bases are TGTGCCATGGGGGGACAGGGGCACTACGAGCAGTACTTC.

V is TRBV18 and J is TRBJ1-5; 11 bases line up with TRBD1. Per the germline V gene, CDR1 is KGHSH and CDR2 is LQKENI. The CDR3 runs to 15 residues. V shed 4 bases, J shed 7 bases, and the junction held 6 bases outside the gene matches. Here the CDR3 DNA reads TGTGCCAGCTCACAAGGACAGGGGGCAAAACAGCCCCAGCATTTT. Its protein is CASSQGQGAKQPQHF. The full variable domain, its missing parts supplied by reference TRBV18 and TRBJ1-5, is NAGVMQNPRHLVRRRGQEARLRCSPMKGHSHVYWYRQLPEEGLKFMVYLQKENIIDESGMPKERFSAEFPKEGPSILRIQQVVRGDSAAYFCASSQGQGAKQPQHFGDGTRLSIL.

This chain connects TRBV7-2 to TRBJ2-1; 9 bases align to TRBD1. CDR1 is SGHTA and CDR2 is FQGNSA in the germline V gene. V was clipped by 5 bases and J by 9 bases; unmatched bases: 5. The CDR3 sequence is 13 residues long. CDR3 coding DNA: TGTGCCAGCAGCCCGGACAGGGGAGGTGAGCAGTTCTTC. This sequence encodes CASSPDRGGEQFF.

The chain couples TRBV27 to TRBJ2-7; TRBD2 matches 7 bases. The CDR3 sequence is 13 residues long. J lost 3 bases, V lost 8 bases, and 7 bases had no gene match. CDR1 MNHEY and CDR2 SMNVEV come from the germline V gene (reference sequence). The CDR3 sequence: CASHGGLSYEQYF. The CDR3 DNA is TGTGCCAGCCATGGGGGACTAAGCTACGAGCAGTACTTC.

In its sample, this clone was seen a few times. The V and J genes are TRBV4-1 and TRBJ1-2; D is unclear. The CDR3 runs 15 residues. Trimming cost V 4 bases and J 8 bases, with 20 bases left between them. Germline V gene sequence: CDR1 MGHRA, CDR2 YSYEKL. The CDR3 spells CASSLRERDSYGYTF. The CDR3 region has the DNA TGCGCCAGCAGCCTTCGAGAGAGGGATTCTTACGGCTACACCTTC.

There are a few counts of this clone. V usage is TRBV28 and J usage is TRBJ2-4; D is perhaps TRBD1 (5 bases). The CDR3 totals 15 residues. Germline assignment: CDR1 MDHEN and CDR2 SYDVKM. V was cut by 7 bases and J by 1 base, with 14 bases left in between. The CDR3 DNA sequence: TGTGCCAGCATATCGTCAGGGTTTGCCAAAAACATTCAGTACTTC. Translation: CASISSGFAKNIQYF.

This rearrangement joins TRBV5-6 to TRBJ2-5, with unresolved D. The CDR3 extends over 15 amino acids. CDR1 SGHDT and CDR2 YYEEEE come from the germline V gene. Trimming cost V 1 base and J 0 bases, with 10 bases left between them. Here the CDR3 DNA reads TGTGCCAGCAGCTTGCAGGAATTGTACCAAGAGACCCAGTACTTC. It is translated as CASSLQELYQETQYF.

The chain is built from TRBV7-2 and TRBJ1-3, with 9 bases matching TRBD1. V lost 5 bases, J lost 2 bases, and 4 bases stayed unmatched. The CDR3 sequence is 15 residues long. CDR1 and CDR2 (germline): SGHTA, FQGNSA. The CDR3 DNA reads TGTGCCAGCAGCCTCAGACAGGGGGCTGGAAACACCATATATTTT. It specifies CASSLRQGAGNTIYF.

This chain links TRBV28 with TRBJ1-1, with D possibly being TRBD1 (5 bases). With 2 bases removed from V and 10 bases from J, the gap between germline ends came to 11 bases. Germline assignment: CDR1 MDHEN and CDR2 SYDVKM. The CDR3 length is 12 residues. The chain's CDR3 is CASSLGQGRAFF. In DNA, the CDR3 is TGTGCCAGCAGTTTAGGGCAGGGCCGAGCTTTCTTT.

This chain joins TRBV2 and TRBJ2-3; no reliable D call. The CDR3 contains 15 residues. The V end lost 3 bases, the J end lost 3 bases, and 13 bases lay between the germline ends. Germline V gene data show CDR1 as SNHLY and CDR2 as FYNNEI. This chain's CDR3 is CASSDSAMRTDTQYF. CDR3 DNA: TGTGCCAGCAGTGACTCGGCTATGAGGACAGATACGCAGTATTTT.

The chain combines TRBV28 with TRBJ2-7, with 8 positions matching TRBD1. V shed 5 bases, J shed 0 bases, and the junction held 9 bases outside the gene matches. Per germline, CDR1 MDHEN and CDR2 SYDVKM. The CDR3 spans 16 residues. The CDR3 spells CASSPRQGFSSYEQYF. DNA for the CDR3: TGTGCCAGCAGTCCGAGACAGGGGTTCAGCTCCTACGAGCAGTACTTC.

The chain recombines TRBV30 with TRBJ2-1; no clear D gene. The CDR3 runs 11 residues. Per the germline V gene, CDR1 is GTSNPN and CDR2 is SVGIG (reference sequence). Trimming removed 2 bases at V and 7 bases at J, with 6 bases between. The CDR3 is CAWSLLNEQFF. The CDR3, as DNA: TGTGCCTGGAGTCTACTAAATGAGCAGTTCTTC.

This sequence joins TRBV19 and TRBJ2-1, with TRBD1 matching over 7 bases. The CDR3 has 13 amino acids. J lost 11 bases, V lost 5 bases, and 9 bases had no gene match. Per germline, CDR1 LNHDA and CDR2 SQIVND (reference sequence). For the CDR3, the DNA is TGTGCCAGTAGTTTAAGCGGACAGGTCAAGCAGTTCTTC. Protein product: CASSLSGQVKQFF.

This clone came up a few times. This chain joins TRBV30 and TRBJ1-1; D is perhaps TRBD1 (5 bases). The CDR3 consists of 13 residues. Deletions cut 7 bases from V and 3 bases from J, with 15 bases between. The germline CDR1 and CDR2 sequences are GTSNPN and SVGIG (reference sequence). The CDR3 spells CASRTRVDTEAFF. For the CDR3, the DNA is TGTGCCTCCAGAACCAGGGTGGACACTGAAGCTTTCTTT.

This clone was seen a few times. The J gene is TRBJ1-1, the V gene TRBV30, with D hard to call. In germline, CDR1 is GTSNPN, CDR2 SVGIG (reference sequence). CDR3 length: 13 residues. V lost 0 bases, J lost 5 bases, and 10 bases lay in between. Written as DNA, the CDR3 is TGTGCCTGGAGTGTAGCGGGGTTTACTGAAGCTTTCTTT. It translates to CAWSVAGFTEAFF.

This clone was picked up a small number of times. The J gene is TRBJ2-7, the V gene TRBV6-5; weak D call: TRBD1 (8 bases). The V gene's germline CDR1 is MNHEY and CDR2 SVGAGI. Between the trimmed V and J ends, which lost 9 bases and 2 bases, there was a span of 11 bases. The CDR3 runs to 12 residues. CDR3 sequence: CASTGGAYEQYF. The CDR3 coding sequence is TGTGCCAGTACAGGGGGGGCCTACGAGCAGTACTTC.

V is TRBV19 and J is TRBJ1-2, with a tentative D call TRBD1 (6 bases). The germline V and J ends were trimmed by 5 bases and 5 bases, with 12 bases remaining between them. Germline-derived CDR1 and CDR2 are LNHDA and SQIVND (reference sequence). This CDR3 comprises 13 residues. CDR3 sequence reads: CASSQTGNYGYTF. The CDR3 DNA sequence: TGTGCCAGTAGTCAAACAGGGAATTATGGCTACACCTTC.

This clone has only a few counts. In DNA form, the CDR3 reads TGTGCTAGTGGTTTGGTACTGGGACTAGCGACTACCTACAATGAGCAGTTCTTC. This sequence encodes CASGLVLGLATTYNEQFF. The rearrangement uses TRBV12-5 and TRBJ2-1, with 10 nucleotides matching TRBD2. This CDR3 comprises 18 residues. After removal of 0 bases from V and 2 bases from J, the junction contained 7 bases not matched to a gene. Germline V gives CDR1 LGHNT, CDR2 FRNRAP.

Only a few counts were recorded for this clone. The rearrangement links TRBV29-1 to TRBJ2-7; 7 nucleotides line up with TRBD1. Trimming at V came to 7 bases and at J to 7 bases, leaving 13 bases not matched to a gene. CDR1 is SQVTM and CDR2 is ANQGSEA in the germline V gene. The CDR3 is made up of 13 amino acids. CDR3 nucleotide sequence: TGCAGCGCTCGATGGGACAGCCCCTTGGAGCAGTACTTC. This codes for CSARWDSPLEQYF.

This clone came up a few times. The chain combines TRBV30 with TRBJ2-1, with D possibly being TRBD2 (5 bases). Germline V CDR1 and CDR2: GTSNPN, SVGIG (reference sequence). The CDR3 runs to 16 residues. V was cut by 2 bases and J by 0 bases, with 14 bases left in between. DNA for the CDR3: TGTGCCTGGAGTCCGGTAGCAGGAGGCTCCTACAATGAGCAGTTCTTC. Translating gives CAWSPVAGGSYNEQFF.

This clone turned up a few times. The V call is TRBV5-1, the J call TRBJ2-7, with D possibly matching TRBD2 (6 bases). V lost 4 bases and J 5 bases, leaving 13 bases between the germline ends. CDR1 and CDR2 from the germline V gene are SGHRS and YFSETQ. CDR3 length: 13 residues. CDR3 in DNA: TGCGCCAGCAGCCCGGGTGGAGGGGACGAGCAGTACTTC. Translation: CASSPGGGDEQYF.

The chain combines TRBV4-1 with TRBJ1-1, with D unresolved. CDR1 MGHRA and CDR2 YSYEKL come from the germline V gene. The V end was cut by 1 base, the J end by 5 bases, with 17 bases between. This CDR3 region has 16 residues. The CDR3 region is CASSQGSTGYRTEAFF. The CDR3 DNA follows: TGCGCCAGCAGCCAAGGTTCCACGGGGTATCGGACTGAAGCTTTCTTT.

This chain links TRBV5-6 with TRBJ2-1, with 10 nucleotides matching TRBD1. There are 15 residues in the CDR3. V lost 0 bases to trimming and J lost 8 bases; unmatched junction nucleotides: 5. Germline assignment: CDR1 SGHDT and CDR2 YYEEEE. The CDR3 coding sequence is TGTGCCAGCAGCTTGGTCGGACAGGGGGTCGATGAGCAGTTCTTC. Protein product: CASSLVGQGVDEQFF.

This clone was picked up a small number of times. The rearrangement uses TRBV2 and TRBJ2-4, with 7 bases that match TRBD1. Trimming removed 6 bases from V and 3 bases from J; junction bases left unmatched: 8. CDR3 length: 15 amino acids. The germline V gene encodes CDR1 SNHLY and CDR2 FYNNEI. CDR3 coding DNA: TGTGCCAGCAGGCCCAGACAGGGAGTCAAAAACATTCAGTACTTC. Translating gives CASRPRQGVKNIQYF.

CDR3 nucleotide sequence: TGTGCCAGCTCAGGACGGGACTTGAACACCGGGGAGCTGTTTTTT. Translating it yields CASSGRDLNTGELFF. This rearrangement joins TRBV18 to TRBJ2-2; the D gene is possibly TRBD2 (6 bases). Germline loops: CDR1 KGHSH, CDR2 LQKENI. Trimming removed 5 bases at V and 1 base at J, with 11 bases between. The CDR3 has 15 amino acids.

V gene TRBV28 combines with J gene TRBJ2-1, with a tentative D call TRBD1 (6 bases). Germline CDR1 is MDHEN and CDR2 is SYDVKM. V gave up 4 bases and J gave up 8 bases, with 18 bases separating them. The CDR3 is 15 residues long. Here the CDR3 reads CASSSAGDMIYEQFF. CDR3 sequence (DNA): TGTGCCAGCAGTTCGGCAGGGGATATGATCTATGAGCAGTTCTTC.

This clone was found a few times. This rearrangement joins TRBV2 to TRBJ2-5; tentative D call: TRBD2 (6 bases). V lost 6 bases, J lost 0 bases, and 14 bases lay in between. Germline V gives CDR1 SNHLY, CDR2 FYNNEI. CDR3 length equals 15 residues. This CDR3 reads CASSGDWRHQETQYF. CDR3 in DNA: TGTGCCAGCAGCGGGGACTGGAGACACCAAGAGACCCAGTACTTC.

Only a few counts were recorded for this clone. This chain links TRBV30 with TRBJ2-1; TRBD2 agrees at 10 bases. Germline lookup yields CDR1 GTSNPN and CDR2 SVGIG (reference sequence). CDR3 size: 13 residues. V gave up 0 bases and J gave up 15 bases; unmatched junction bases: 8. CDR3 amino acids: CAWSVVAGGPPFF. The CDR3 DNA reads as TGTGCCTGGAGTGTAGTAGCGGGAGGACCGCCGTTCTTC.

As concerns this clone: This same CDR3 is encoded by further DNA sequences in the sample. The gene calls are TRBV5-1 and TRBJ2-5, with no clear D. There are 13 residues in the CDR3. V lost 4 bases, J lost 1 base, and 8 bases lay in between. Germline assignment: CDR1 SGHRS and CDR2 YFSETQ. The CDR3 DNA sequence: TGCGCCAGCAGCCAAAGCGCCCAAGAGACCCAGTACTTC. Encoded protein: CASSQSAQETQYF.